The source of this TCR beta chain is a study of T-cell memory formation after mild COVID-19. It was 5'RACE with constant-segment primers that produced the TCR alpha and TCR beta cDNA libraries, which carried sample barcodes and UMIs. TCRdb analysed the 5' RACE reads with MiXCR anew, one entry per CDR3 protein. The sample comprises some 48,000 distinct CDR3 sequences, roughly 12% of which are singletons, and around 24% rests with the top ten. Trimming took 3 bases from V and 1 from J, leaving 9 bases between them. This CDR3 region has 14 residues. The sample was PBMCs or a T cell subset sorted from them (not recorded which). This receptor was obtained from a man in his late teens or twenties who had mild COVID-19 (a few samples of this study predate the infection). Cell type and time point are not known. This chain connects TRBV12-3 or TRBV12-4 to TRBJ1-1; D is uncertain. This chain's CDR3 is CASSFGYGNTEAFF. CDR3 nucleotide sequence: TGTGCCAGCAGTTTCGGGTACGGGAACACTGAAGCTTTCTTT.